The present TCR beta chain was sequenced within a study of chemoradiotherapy in HPV16-positive cancers (dated by TCRdb to 2021 to 2024). In the study overall: Candidate HPV-specific T-cell clones and common TCR motifs were defined by functional T-cell assays performed on cells from two HPV16-positive patients. The study asked whether T-cell immunity to the HPV oncoproteins E6 and E7 changes during chemoradiotherapy and whether this immunity affects survival. Next, the candidate HPV-specific TCRs and motifs were followed in TCR repertoires from approximately 87 patients with HPV-related cancers.

V is pared back by 0 bases and J by 6 bases, with 7 bases lying between the germline termini. Its CDR3 holds 13 amino acids, cysteine through phenylalanine. Kept here is only the CDR3 DNA, which spans 39 bases and is read in frame from base 1. CDR1 and CDR2, per the germline V gene, are SGHRS and YFSETQ. Repertoires were sampled repeatedly over the course of chemoradiotherapy, so clonal expansion could be followed in the tumor microenvironment. Comment on this clone: The target of this receptor is not known. There are no base qualities to consult, and no much larger clone falls within one base.

General conclusions and limits of the study: The functional definition of HPV-specific T cells came from only a couple of HPV16-positive patients, and the survival association was reported for HPV16-positive patients. In HPV16-positive patients, expansion of HPV-responsive T cells during chemoradiotherapy was associated with improved recurrence-free survival. Expansion of candidate HPV-specific clones and E7-related TCR motifs was observed in the tumor microenvironment during treatment, whereas no such expansion was observed for non-HPV-specific T cells.

Libraries were constructed by the immunoSEQ multiplex PCR assay. Held by TCRdb, this immuneACCESS table contains in-frame sequences only and omits some clones. Under half of the omission traces to an unresolved V gene where checked; the cause of the rest is unknown. For this sample the table gives around 17,000 clones, of which nearly 70% were detected only once. Under 8.5% of the sample is in the top ten clones. The receptor's source is a human donor with HPV-associated anogenital cancer. In this chain, TRBV5-1 is recombined with TRBJ2-1; no D gene is confidently identified. Sequencing was performed on tumor tissue, taken from a patient who underwent chemoradiotherapy. The sequenced DNA: TGCGCCAGCAGCTTGGCCCCGATCAATGAGCAGTTCTTC. This is translated as CASSLAPINEQFF.